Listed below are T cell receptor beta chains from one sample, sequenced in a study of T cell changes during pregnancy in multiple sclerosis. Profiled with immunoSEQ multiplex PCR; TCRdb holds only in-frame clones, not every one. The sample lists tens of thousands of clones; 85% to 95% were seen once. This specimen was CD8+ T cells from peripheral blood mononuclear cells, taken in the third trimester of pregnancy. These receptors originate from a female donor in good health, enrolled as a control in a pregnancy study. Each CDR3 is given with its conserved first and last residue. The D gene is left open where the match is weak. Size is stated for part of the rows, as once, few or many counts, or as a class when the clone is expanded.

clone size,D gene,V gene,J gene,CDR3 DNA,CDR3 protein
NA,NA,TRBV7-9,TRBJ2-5,TGTGCCAGCAGCCCCTCGGAGCAAGAGACCCAGTACTTC,CASSPSEQETQYF
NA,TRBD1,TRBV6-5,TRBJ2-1,TGTGCCAGCAGTTACTATCGCACAGGGGACAATGAGCAGTTCTTC,CASSYYRTGDNEQFF
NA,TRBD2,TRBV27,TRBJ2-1,TGTGCCAGCAGTCCGCGCCGGACTAGCGGGGGAGGGCAGTTCTTC,CASSPRRTSGGGQFF
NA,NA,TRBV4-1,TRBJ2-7,TGCGCCAGCAGCCCCGGTTACGAGCAGTACTTC,CASSPGYEQYF
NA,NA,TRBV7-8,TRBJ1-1,TGTGCCAGCAGCTTACTAGCACAGGGTAACATGAACACTGAAGCTTTCTTT,CASSLLAQGNMNTEAFF
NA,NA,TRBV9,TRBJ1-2,TGTGCCAGCAGGGACGGGAGAAACTATGGCTACACCTTC,CASRDGRNYGYTF
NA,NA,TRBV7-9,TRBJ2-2,TGTGCCAGCAGCCCTCAGGGCGCTTTAGCCGGGGAGCTGTTTTTT,CASSPQGALAGELFF
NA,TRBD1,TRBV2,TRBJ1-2,TGTGCCAGCAGTTTTGGACAGGGAAACTATGGCTACACCTTC,CASSFGQGNYGYTF
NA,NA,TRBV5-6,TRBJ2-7,TGTGCCAGCAGCCCCTGGGGTGCAGGGGTGGAGTACTTC,CASSPWGAGVEYF
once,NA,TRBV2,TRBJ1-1,TGTGCCAGCAGAACGCAGAAGAACACTGAAGCTTTCTTT,CASRTQKNTEAFF
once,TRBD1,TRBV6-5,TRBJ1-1,TGTGCCAGCAGTTACACGACAGGGCGCACTGAAGCTTTCTTT,CASSYTTGRTEAFF
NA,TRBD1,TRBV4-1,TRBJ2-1,TGCGCCAGCAGCCAATGGGACAGCCCAATTGAGCAGTTCTTC,CASSQWDSPIEQFF
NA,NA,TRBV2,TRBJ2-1,TGTGCCAGCAGTCCCGGGGAGCAGTTCTTC,CASSPGEQFF
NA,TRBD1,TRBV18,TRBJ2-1,TGTGCCAGCTCCCCCGGACAGGGGGTTTCCTACTTTTCCTACAATGAGCAGTTCTTC,CASSPGQGVSYFSYNEQFF
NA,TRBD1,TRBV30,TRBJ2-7,TGTGCCTGGAAATGGGGACAGGGATCCAACGAGCAGTACTTC,CAWKWGQGSNEQYF
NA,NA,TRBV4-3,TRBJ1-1,TGCGCCAGCAGCCAAGGTAGGGGAGGAACCACTGAAGCTTTCTTT,CASSQGRGGTTEAFF
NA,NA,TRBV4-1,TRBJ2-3,TGCGCCAGCAGCCAATTGACGGCGGGCGGGGATACGCAGTATTTT,CASSQLTAGGDTQYF
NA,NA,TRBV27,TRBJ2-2,TGTGCCAGTACCTCCGGGGGGCCGAGCACCGGGGAGCTGTTTTTT,CASTSGGPSTGELFF
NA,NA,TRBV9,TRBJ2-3,TGTGCCAGCAGCCCAAGAGGAGAAAAGGTTTGGGTCGGTACGCAGTATTTT,CASSPRGEKVWVGTQYF
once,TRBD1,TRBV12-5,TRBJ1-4,TGTGCTAGTGGTTTGGTAGTTTGGGACAGGTGTAATGAAAAACTGTTTTTT,CASGLVVWDRCNEKLFF
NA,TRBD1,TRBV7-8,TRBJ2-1,TGTGCCAGCAGCGCAGGGACAGGGTTTAATGAGCAGTTCTTC,CASSAGTGFNEQFF
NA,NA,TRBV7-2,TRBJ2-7,TGTGCCAGCAGCCGTGGGGGGGCAGACGAGCAGTACTTC,CASSRGGADEQYF
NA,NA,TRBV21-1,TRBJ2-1,TGTGCCAGCAGCAACCGGGATCCACCGGGACAGGTTAGGAGGCACAATGAGCAGTTCTTC,CASSNRDPPGQVRRHNEQFF
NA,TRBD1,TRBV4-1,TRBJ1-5,TGCGCCAGCAGCCAAGGACAGGGGACCAATCAGCCCCAGCATTTT,CASSQGQGTNQPQHF
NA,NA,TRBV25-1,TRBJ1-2,TGTGCCAGCAGTGAATTCGGGACAACTTATGGCTACACCTTC,CASSEFGTTYGYTF
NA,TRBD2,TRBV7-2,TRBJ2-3,TGTGCCAGCAGCTTAGTTGGACTAGCGGAGTCCACAGATACGCAGTATTTT,CASSLVGLAESTDTQYF
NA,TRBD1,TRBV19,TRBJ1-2,TGTGCCAGTAGTATTCGTCTTGGAGGGACAGCCTTCAACTATGGCTACACCTTC,CASSIRLGGTAFNYGYTF
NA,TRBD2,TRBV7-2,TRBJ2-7,TGTGCCAGCAGCTTCGGACTAGCGGGGGGGCATGCTAAGAACGAGCAGTACTTC,CASSFGLAGGHAKNEQYF
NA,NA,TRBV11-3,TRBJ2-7,TGTGCCAGCAGCCCCGACAGTTCCTACGAGCAGTACTTC,CASSPDSSYEQYF
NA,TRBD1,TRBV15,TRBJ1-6,TGTGCCACCAGCAGAGGGGACAGGTATAATTCACCCCTCCACTTT,CATSRGDRYNSPLHF
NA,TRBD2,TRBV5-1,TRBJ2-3,TGCGCCAGCAGCTCTGGACTAGCGGGGGGGGATTTCACAGATACGCAGTATTTT,CASSSGLAGGDFTDTQYF
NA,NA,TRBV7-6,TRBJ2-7,TGTGCCAGCAGCCAGGGGTCAGGGTCATACGAGCAGTACTTC,CASSQGSGSYEQYF
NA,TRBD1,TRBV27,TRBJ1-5,TGTGCCAGCAGTTCCGGGACAGATAATCAGCCCCAGCATTTT,CASSSGTDNQPQHF
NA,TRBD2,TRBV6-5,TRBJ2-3,TGTGCCAGCAGTTACTCTAGCGGGGGCACAGATACGCAGTATTTT,CASSYSSGGTDTQYF
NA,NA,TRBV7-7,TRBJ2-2,TGTGCCAGCAGCTTATCCGGCACCGGGGAGCTGTTTTTT,CASSLSGTGELFF
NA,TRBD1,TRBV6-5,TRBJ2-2,TGTGCCAGCAGGGCCGGGACAGGGCGCACCGGGGAGCTGTTTTTT,CASRAGTGRTGELFF
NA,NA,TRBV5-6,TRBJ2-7,TGTGCCAGCAGCAGGGAGGCTAGGCAGCATTCCTACGAGCAGTACTTC,CASSREARQHSYEQYF
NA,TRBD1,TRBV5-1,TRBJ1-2,TGCGCCAGCAGCTTGGGACAGGGGGCAGATGGCTACACCTTC,CASSLGQGADGYTF
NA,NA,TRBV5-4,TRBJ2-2,TGTGTCAGTTGGGGGGACACCGGGGAGCTGTTTTTT,CVSWGDTGELFF
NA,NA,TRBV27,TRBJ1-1,TGTGCCAGCAGTTTATCGATTCGGACTGAAGCTTTCTTT,CASSLSIRTEAFF
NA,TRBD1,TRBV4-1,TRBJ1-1,TGCGCCAGCAGCCCGGACAGGGGAAAAACTGAAGCTTTCTTT,CASSPDRGKTEAFF
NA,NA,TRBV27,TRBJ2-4,TGTGCCAGCAGTCTGTCAGGGGACAAAAACATTCAGTACTTC,CASSLSGDKNIQYF
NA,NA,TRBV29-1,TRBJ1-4,TGCAGCGTTGCCAGGGTTGAAGTCTTCAATGAAAAACTGTTTTTT,CSVARVEVFNEKLFF
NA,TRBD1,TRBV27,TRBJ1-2,TGTGCCAGCAGTCCGACGGGACAGTATGGCTACACCTTC,CASSPTGQYGYTF
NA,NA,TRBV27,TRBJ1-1,TGTGCCAGCAGTTTATACGGCGGTTCGGACACTGAAGCTTTCTTT,CASSLYGGSDTEAFF
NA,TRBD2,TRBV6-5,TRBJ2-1,TGTGCCAGCAGACTAGCGGGGGTCTCCTACAATGAGCAGTTCTTC,CASRLAGVSYNEQFF
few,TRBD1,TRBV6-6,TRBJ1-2,TGTGCCAGCAGTAGACAGGGTCGCCATGGCTACACCTTC,CASSRQGRHGYTF
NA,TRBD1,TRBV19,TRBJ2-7,TGTGCCAGTAGTAGACGGGACAGCCATTTTTACGAGCAGTACTTC,CASSRRDSHFYEQYF
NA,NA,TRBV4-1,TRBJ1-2,TGCGCCAGCAGCAGAAGCCCTCAACGGGACTATGGCTACACCTTC,CASSRSPQRDYGYTF